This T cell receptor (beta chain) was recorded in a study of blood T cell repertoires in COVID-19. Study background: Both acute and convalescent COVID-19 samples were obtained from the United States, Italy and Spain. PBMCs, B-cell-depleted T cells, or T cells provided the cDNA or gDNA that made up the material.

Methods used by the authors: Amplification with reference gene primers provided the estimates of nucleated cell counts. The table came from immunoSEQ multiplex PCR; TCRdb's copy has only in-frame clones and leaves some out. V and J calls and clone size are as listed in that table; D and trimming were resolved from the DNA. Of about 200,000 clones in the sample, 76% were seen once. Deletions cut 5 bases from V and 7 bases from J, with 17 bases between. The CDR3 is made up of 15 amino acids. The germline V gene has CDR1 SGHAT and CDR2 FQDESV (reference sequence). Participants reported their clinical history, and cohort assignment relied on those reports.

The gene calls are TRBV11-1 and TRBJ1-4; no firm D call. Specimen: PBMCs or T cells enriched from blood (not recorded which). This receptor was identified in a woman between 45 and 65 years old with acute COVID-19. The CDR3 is CASSVDYQRGEKLFF. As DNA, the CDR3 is TGTGCCAGCAGCGTTGACTATCAACGGGGTGAAAAACTGTTTTTT. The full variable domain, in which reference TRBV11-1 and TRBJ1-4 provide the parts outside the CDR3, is EAEVAQSPRYKITEKSQAVAFWCDPISGHATLYWYRQILGQGPELLVQFQDESVVDDSQLPKDRFSAERLKGVDSTLKIQPAELGDSAMYLCASSVDYQRGEKLFFGSGTQLSVL.